The clone carrying this TCR beta chain was picked up many times. Its antigen is undetermined. The data stem from a study of metastatic and nonmetastatic thyroid tumors. Study details: Comparative analysis of repertoires was undertaken across blood and tumor or nodule tissue obtained from malignant and benign thyroid patients.

Losses at the gene ends were 3 bases for V and 2 bases for J; bases not matched to a gene: 6. The CDR3 contains 15 residues. Per the germline V gene, CDR1 is SGHTA and CDR2 is FQGNSA. The study's findings and limits: For both blood and tumor, malignant thyroid tumors reportedly showed significantly higher TCR beta diversity than benign nodules did.

Ahead of thyroid surgery, no patient had received treatment of any kind. TCRdb re-clonotyped the PCR reads through MiXCR. Of 30,000 or so clones in the sample, about 29% were seen once. The sequenced sample was blood. This chain joins TRBV7-2 and TRBJ2-5, with TRBD1 matching 7 bases. This sequence was found in a female donor with papillary thyroid cancer or a benign thyroid nodule (not recorded which). Some clones in this sample may be carry-over from other donors' samples. The CDR3 protein is CASSFTSGQQETQYF. CDR3 DNA sequence: TGTGCCAGCAGCTTTACCTCGGGACAGCAAGAGACCCAGTACTTC.